The next 3 T cell receptor beta chains were all read from a single sample in a study of cytomegalovirus exposure and HLA in healthy donors. PCR primers comprised 60 Vbeta and 13 Jbeta primers. The method was immunoSEQ multiplex PCR; TCRdb's version includes in-frame clones alone and lacks a portion of them. The profile shows approximately 89,000 clones, 60% to 80% of them singletons. Sequenced input: PBMCs. The receptors shown here come from a man aged 30 to 45 in good health and CMV-seronegative.

The gene calls are TRBV5-1 and TRBJ1-1, with 11 nucleotides matching TRBD1. The V and J ends lost 4 bases and 7 bases, in that order; junction bases with no gene match: 6. The germline gives CDR1 SGHRS, CDR2 YFSETQ. The length of the CDR3 is 14 residues. The CDR3 loop is CASSTGTGGIEAFF. The CDR3 nucleotides read TGCGCCAGCAGCACGGGGACAGGGGGGATTGAAGCTTTCTTT.

V usage is TRBV6-5 and J usage is TRBJ2-2; 7 nucleotides align to TRBD2. The V and J ends lost 6 bases and 5 bases, in that order; junction bases with no gene match: 9. Germline-derived CDR1 and CDR2 are MNHEY and SVGAGI. There are 15 residues in the CDR3. As DNA, the CDR3 is TGTGCCAGCAGCCCCGGAAGCGGGGTAACCGGGGAGCTGTTTTTT. Its translation: CASSPGSGVTGELFF.

The chain joins TRBV7-9 to TRBJ1-1; TRBD1 matches at 8 bases. Trimming cost V 4 bases and J 0 bases; bases outside gene matches: 4. Germline CDR1 and CDR2: SEHNR and FQNEAQ (reference sequence). The CDR3 length is 15 residues. This CDR3 is CASSSRQGMNTEAFF. The CDR3 nucleotides read TGTGCCAGCAGCTCCCGACAGGGGATGAACACTGAAGCTTTCTTT.